The 4 T cell receptor beta chains listed next were all sequenced from one sample in a study of blood T cell repertoires in COVID-19. Assay used: immunoSEQ multiplex PCR; TCRdb lists only in-frame clones, some missing. The sample contains about 120,000 clones, 84% of which appear only once. Material for sequencing was PBMCs or T cells enriched from blood (not recorded which). These receptors all stem from a woman aged 25-40 years who had recovered from COVID-19.

This clone was recorded only once. V gene TRBV7-2 combines with J gene TRBJ2-7; 11 bases align to TRBD2. V was pared by 6 bases and J by 1 base, with 8 bases of the junction left unmatched. The CDR3 consists of 16 residues. The germline CDR1 and CDR2 sequences are SGHTA and FQGNSA. CDR3 DNA: TGTGCCAGCAGAGTTAGCGGGAGGGGGGCGTCCTACGAGCAGTACTTC. As protein: CASRVSGRGASYEQYF.

The V gene is TRBV4-2, the J gene TRBJ2-3; possibly TRBD2 for D (7 bases). This CDR3 is 18 amino acids long. Trimming removed 2 bases at V and 4 bases at J, with 22 bases between. Looked up from germline, CDR1 is LGHNA and CDR2 is YNFKEQ. The CDR3 bases are TGTGCCAGCAGCCAACACCCCCCCGGACAGAGCGGGGCAGATACGCAGTATTTT. The encoded protein is CASSQHPPGQSGADTQYF.

V is TRBV28 and J is TRBJ1-6; D gene unclear. The V and J ends lost 0 bases and 1 base respectively, with 13 bases between them. The CDR3 is 18 amino acids. CDR1 and CDR2 from the germline V gene are MDHEN and SYDVKM. CDR3 residues: CASSLWGRSRSYNSPLHF. CDR3 sequence (DNA): TGTGCCAGCAGTTTATGGGGCCGCTCAAGATCCTATAATTCACCCCTCCACTTT.

The rearrangement joins TRBV7-9 to TRBJ2-1; 11 bases line up with TRBD1. The CDR3 consists of 16 residues. V dropped 5 bases and J dropped 1; count of bases not matched to a gene: 4. In germline, CDR1 is SEHNR, CDR2 FQNEAQ (reference sequence). The CDR3 region is CASSPGTGGSYNEQFF. The CDR3 nucleotides read TGTGCCAGCAGCCCCGGGACAGGGGGGTCCTACAATGAGCAGTTCTTC.